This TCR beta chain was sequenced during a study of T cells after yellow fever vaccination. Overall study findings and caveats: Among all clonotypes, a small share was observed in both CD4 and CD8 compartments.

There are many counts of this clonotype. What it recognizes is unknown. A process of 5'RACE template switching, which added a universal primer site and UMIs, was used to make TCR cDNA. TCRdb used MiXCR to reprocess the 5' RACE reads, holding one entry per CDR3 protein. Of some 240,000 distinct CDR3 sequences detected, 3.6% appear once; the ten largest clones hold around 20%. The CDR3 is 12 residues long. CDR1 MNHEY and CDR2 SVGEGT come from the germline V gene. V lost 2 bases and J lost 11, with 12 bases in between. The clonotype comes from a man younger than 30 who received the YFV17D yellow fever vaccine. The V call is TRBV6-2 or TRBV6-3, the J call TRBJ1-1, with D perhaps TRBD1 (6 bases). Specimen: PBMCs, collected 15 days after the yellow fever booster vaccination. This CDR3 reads CASSYLGRGAFF. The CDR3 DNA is TGTGCCAGCAGTTACCTCGGAAGGGGGGCTTTCTTT.